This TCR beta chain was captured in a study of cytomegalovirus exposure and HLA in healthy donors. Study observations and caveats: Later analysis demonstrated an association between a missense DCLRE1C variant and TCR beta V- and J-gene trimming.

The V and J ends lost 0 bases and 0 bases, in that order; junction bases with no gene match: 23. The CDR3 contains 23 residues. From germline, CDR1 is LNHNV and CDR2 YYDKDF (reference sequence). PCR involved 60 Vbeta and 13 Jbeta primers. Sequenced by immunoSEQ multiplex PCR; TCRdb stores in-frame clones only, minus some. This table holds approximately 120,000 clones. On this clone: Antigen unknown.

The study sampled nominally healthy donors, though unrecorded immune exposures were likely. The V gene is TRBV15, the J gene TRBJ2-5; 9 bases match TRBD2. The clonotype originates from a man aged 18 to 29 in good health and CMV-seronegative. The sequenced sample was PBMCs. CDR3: CATSRDRPQFVASGDRYQETQYF. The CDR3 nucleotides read TGTGCCACCAGCAGAGATCGCCCCCAGTTTGTTGCTAGCGGGGACCGGTACCAAGAGACCCAGTACTTC.